This T cell receptor beta chain was captured in a study of T cell repertoires in cytomegalovirus infection (dated by TCRdb to between 2018 and 2020). Turning to the overall study: Donor HLA type was relevant to the analysis, as public TCR beta signatures indicated carriage of CMV infection together with the matching HLA type.

As regards this clonotype: Its antigen is currently not known. Qualities for individual bases were not recorded, and no much larger clone is one base off.

The run used an Illumina HiSeq 1500. TCRdb reanalyzed the raw reads on its own, using fastp at Q25 for trimming and MiXCR for clone calling, and kept in-frame beta chains. Rows are unified per CDR3 protein, each entry keeping the most common DNA and genes. This sample comprises some 400,000 distinct CDR3 sequences, approximately 30% of them detected only once. The top ten clones comprise roughly 15% of the sample. Relative to germline, V is 4 bases shorter and J is 12 bases shorter, with 18 bases between their ends. According to the germline V gene (reference sequence), CDR1 reads SGHNT and CDR2 reads YYREEE. Spanning cysteine to phenylalanine, the CDR3 consists of 13 amino acids. Left in the record is the CDR3 DNA by itself, 39 bases read in frame from the first base. Study-level results and caveats: In both this cohort and an independent cohort of 350 to 400 donors, the cumulative frequency of public TCR beta family members distinguished carriers of CMV infection plus the relevant HLA type. In the ex vivo response, HLA-C-restricted CMV-specific TCR beta clonotypes were dominant, and in two of eight donors the single most frequent clonotype came from this HLA-C-restricted group.

This sequence was found in a human donor in good health (CMV status not recorded). Some clones in this sample may be carry-over from other donors' samples. The sequenced material came from PBMCs. Rearrangement joined TRBV5-4 to TRBJ2-3, and possibly TRBD2, on 5 matching bases. The CDR3 region has the sequence CASSPALGLLQYF. The DNA sequence is as follows: TGTGCCAGCAGCCCAGCACTAGGCCTCCTCCAGTATTTT.